This entry features one T cell receptor (beta chain) sequence. The sample belongs to a study of T cells expressing NK-cell markers. Study as a whole: Sorted T-cell subsets CD3+CD56+NKG2C+, CD3+CD56+NKG2C- and CD3+CD56-NKG2C+ were TCR beta-sequenced. In the group of eight sequenced donors, seven were HCMV-seropositive and one was seronegative.

Synthesis of TCR beta cDNA relied on 5'RACE template switching carrying UMIs. One entry per CDR3 protein, without DNA, is what TCRdb gives after re-calling the 5' RACE reads. This sample's clone table lists about 160,000 distinct CDR3 sequences. Sequenced sample: blood T cells: a sorted CD56 or NKG2C T cell subset, CD4+ or CD8+ T cells, or bulk PBMC T cells (not recorded which). The clonotype comes from a woman between 18 and 69 years old in good health.

CDR3 amino acids: CASSVLFGASFTDTQYF. This chain links TRBV27 with TRBJ2-3; TCRdb selects TRBD1, and the lack of DNA leaves this call unchecked. Germline values: CDR1 MNHEY, CDR2 SMNVEV (reference sequence). This CDR3 region has 17 residues.